These T cell receptor beta chains were read from a single sample in a study of blood T cell repertoires in COVID-19. Only in-frame clones appear in the TCRdb table, and some are missing; sequencing was by immunoSEQ multiplex PCR. The data hold 180,000 or so clones, with 65% to 90% observed a single time. The sample taken for sequencing was PBMCs or T cells enriched from blood (not recorded which). These receptors all come from a man in his fifties or sixties who had recovered from COVID-19. Each CDR3 is given with its conserved first and last residue. The D gene is left open where the match is weak.

D gene	V gene	J gene	CDR3 protein
TRBD1	TRBV6-6	TRBJ2-4	CASSQDRVDIQYF
NA	TRBV29-1	TRBJ1-2	CSVVGGSSYGYTF
TRBD1	TRBV27	TRBJ1-5	CASSLSGDRGRNQPQHF
NA	TRBV27	TRBJ2-7	CASRRDISYEQYF
NA	TRBV6-5	TRBJ1-2	CASSGSLYGYTF
NA	TRBV27	TRBJ1-2	CASSTGIGYGYTF
TRBD2	TRBV30	TRBJ2-2	CAWPAASGGSVGELFF
TRBD2	TRBV7-9	TRBJ2-2	CASSFRGGPTGELFF
NA	TRBV12-3/TRBV12-4	TRBJ1-1	CASSLGPDTEAFF
TRBD1	TRBV9	TRBJ2-7	CASSPGTGAYEQYF
NA	TRBV7-9	TRBJ1-4	CASSLSGGTLNEKLFF
NA	TRBV28	TRBJ1-4	CASSGGTGTLNEKLFF
NA	TRBV11-3	TRBJ2-7	CASSPGVRSEQYF
TRBD1	TRBV5-1	TRBJ2-7	CASSQGQGNYEQYF
TRBD2	TRBV19	TRBJ2-5	CASSIGSGGAQETQYF
TRBD2	TRBV2	TRBJ2-5	CASTSARASGQETQYF
NA	TRBV30	TRBJ1-5	CAWSVQTGNQPQHF
NA	TRBV7-9	TRBJ2-7	CASSFQNYEQYF
TRBD1	TRBV5-1	TRBJ1-5	CASSRTGDSNQPQHF
TRBD1	TRBV4-1	TRBJ1-1	CASSPPGQGAGTEAFF
NA	TRBV5-1	TRBJ2-5	CASSLSPPGETQYF
TRBD2	TRBV13	TRBJ2-3	CASSLDLRGANTDTQYF
TRBD1	TRBV10-3	TRBJ1-6	CAIRTGQINSPLHF
TRBD1	TRBV12-3/TRBV12-4	TRBJ1-6	CASRTGGYSPLHF
TRBD1	TRBV24-1	TRBJ1-2	CATSAGTGAGYTF
TRBD1	TRBV5-1	TRBJ1-4	CASSLGTGNEKLFF
NA	TRBV6-1	TRBJ1-1	CASSEGAYGTEAFF
TRBD1	TRBV29-1	TRBJ2-1	CSVEDPWTGGNEQFF
NA	TRBV6-2/TRBV6-3	TRBJ1-5	CASSLGSQPQHF
TRBD1	TRBV25-1	TRBJ1-6	CASSEYQGANSPLHF
TRBD1	TRBV6-1	TRBJ1-4	CASSARQGERGEKLFF
NA	TRBV12-3/TRBV12-4	TRBJ1-2	CASANTADYGYTF
TRBD1	TRBV6-5	TRBJ2-7	CASSTGRTGAYEQYF
NA	TRBV29-1	TRBJ1-1	CSASVMMNTEAFF
NA	TRBV7-7	TRBJ2-2	CASSFLNTNTGELFF
NA	TRBV6-6	TRBJ1-2	CASSYSGDYGYTF
NA	TRBV5-8	TRBJ1-5	CASSSRAGNQPQHF
NA	TRBV24-1	TRBJ1-5	CATSQGNQPQHF
NA	TRBV10-2	TRBJ1-4	CASSGAGGTNEKLFF
NA	TRBV5-4	TRBJ2-3	CASSLALGAGTDTQYF
NA	TRBV15	TRBJ1-5	CATSKSGGSNQPQHF
NA	TRBV10-1	TRBJ1-1	CASSETVNTEAFF
NA	TRBV6-5	TRBJ1-3	CASRMTVTSGNTIYF
TRBD2	TRBV6-5	TRBJ2-1	CASSYSGSGGHNEQFF
NA	TRBV11-3	TRBJ1-1	CASSLGEPGHANTEAFF
TRBD2	TRBV2	TRBJ2-7	CASSDGTMYF